The 7 T cell receptor beta chains given below trace back to one sample, sequenced in a study of T cells in narcolepsy. The repertoire was sequenced with immunoSEQ multiplex PCR; TCRdb's copy has only in-frame clones and lacks some. The profile shows over 15,000 clones, 85% of them singletons. Sequenced material: memory (CD45RA-) CD4+ T cells from blood. These receptors came from a human donor in good health.

The gene calls are TRBV6-6 and TRBJ1-2; the D gene is possibly TRBD1 (6 bases). Germline CDR1 reads MNHNY; CDR2 reads SVGAGI (reference sequence). CDR3 size: 15 residues. The ends were cut back, 6 bases at V and 7 bases at J, with 21 bases in the middle. For the CDR3, the DNA is TGTGCCAGCAGGTCAGGGGCGGGACCCCCTGGTGGCTACACCTTC. Encoded protein: CASRSGAGPPGGYTF.

V is TRBV5-1 and J is TRBJ1-1, with D possibly being TRBD1 (6 bases). The CDR3 loop spans 12 amino acids. V gave up 4 bases and J gave up 11 bases, with 15 bases separating them. CDR1 and CDR2 from the germline V gene are SGHRS and YFSETQ. The CDR3 DNA sequence: TGCGCCAGCAGCGGTACAGGGAGGGATGCTTTCTTT. It yields the protein CASSGTGRDAFF.

V gene TRBV27 combines with J gene TRBJ1-1; 10 bases fit TRBD1. The germline V gene has CDR1 MNHEY and CDR2 SMNVEV (reference sequence). The CDR3 extends over 15 amino acids. Trimming took 3 bases from V and 3 from J; bases not matched to a gene: 4. The CDR3 spells CASSLYGTGDTEAFF. CDR3 DNA: TGTGCCAGCAGTTTGTATGGGACAGGGGACACTGAAGCTTTCTTT.

The J gene is TRBJ2-7, the V gene TRBV27; D possibly corresponds to TRBD1 (6 bases). The length of the CDR3 is 14 residues. Trimming shortened V by 2 bases and J by 5 bases, and 13 bases separated the two germline ends. CDR1 is MNHEY, CDR2 SMNVEV, per germline (reference sequence). CDR3 amino acids: CASSLIRGFHEQYF. The CDR3 region has the DNA TGTGCCAGCAGTTTAATCAGGGGTTTCCACGAGCAGTACTTC.

This clone came up a few times. The chain uses TRBV2 and TRBJ2-3, with 12 bases fitting TRBD2. Germline V gene lookup returns CDR1 SNHLY and CDR2 FYNNEI. This CDR3 has 19 residues. The V and J ends lost 4 bases and 4 bases, in that order; junction bases with no gene match: 15. The CDR3 region is CASSGLAGGLIFSPDTQYF. Written as DNA, the CDR3 is TGTGCCAGCAGTGGTCTAGCGGGGGGGCTCATCTTCAGTCCAGATACGCAGTATTTT.

V and J are TRBV9 and TRBJ2-3, with 8 bases matching TRBD2. V shed 4 bases and J 5 bases; nucleotides not matched to a gene: 12. The CDR3 is made up of 16 amino acids. Germline CDR1 SGDLS, CDR2 YYNGEE. The CDR3, as DNA: TGTGCCAGCAGCCCACGGGGGGGGCAGATGATAGATACGCAGTATTTT. Amino acid sequence: CASSPRGGQMIDTQYF.

The V gene is TRBV18, the J gene TRBJ1-1; maybe TRBD1 (5 bases). The V end was cut by 6 bases, the J end by 1 base, with 12 bases between. Germline values: CDR1 KGHSH, CDR2 LQKENI. The CDR3 spans 14 residues. Here the CDR3 DNA reads TGTGCCAGCTCCAGGGAGTCGAGGAACACTGAAGCTTTCTTT. This gives the protein CASSRESRNTEAFF.